This note documents a single TCR beta chain sequence. The data are from a study of cytomegalovirus exposure and HLA in healthy donors. About the research overall: T cells numbering around 180 million yielded some 100 million unique TCR beta sequences in an earlier analysis.

With 10 bases removed from V and 7 bases from J, the gap between germline ends came to 22 bases. CDR1 and CDR2 (germline): ENHRY, SYGVKD. This CDR3 is built from 15 residues. The PCR contained 60 Vbeta and 13 Jbeta primers. Profiled with immunoSEQ multiplex PCR; TCRdb holds only in-frame clones, not every one. The sample contains fewer than 180,000 clones, around 75% of which appear only once. V usage is TRBV10-3 and J usage is TRBJ1-4; D gene ambiguous. Specimen: PBMCs. The TCR sequence derives from a human donor in good health. CDR3 nucleotides: TGTGCCACTGCCCCAAACGCAGGAATCGCTGAAAAACTGTTTTTT. Translated, it gives CATAPNAGIAEKLFF.